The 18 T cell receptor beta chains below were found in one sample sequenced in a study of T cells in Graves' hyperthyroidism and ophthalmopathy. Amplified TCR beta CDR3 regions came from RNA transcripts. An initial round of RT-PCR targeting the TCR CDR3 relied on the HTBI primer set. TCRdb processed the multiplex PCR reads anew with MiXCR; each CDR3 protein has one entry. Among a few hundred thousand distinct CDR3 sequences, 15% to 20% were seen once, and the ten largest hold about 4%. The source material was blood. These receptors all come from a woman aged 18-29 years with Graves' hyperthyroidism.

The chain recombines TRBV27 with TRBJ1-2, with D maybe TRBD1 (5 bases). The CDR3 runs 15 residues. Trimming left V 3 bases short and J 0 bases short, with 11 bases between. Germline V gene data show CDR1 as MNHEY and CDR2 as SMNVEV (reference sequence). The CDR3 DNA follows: TGTGCCAGCAGTTTTGACAGCCTCTCTAACTATGGCTACACCTTC. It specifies CASSFDSLSNYGYTF.

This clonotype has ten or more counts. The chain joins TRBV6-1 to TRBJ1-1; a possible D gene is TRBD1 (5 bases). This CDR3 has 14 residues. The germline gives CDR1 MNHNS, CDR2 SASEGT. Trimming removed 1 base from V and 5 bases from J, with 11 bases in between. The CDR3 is CASSEGTRGTEAFF. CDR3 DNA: TGTGCCAGCAGTGAAGGGACTAGGGGAACTGAAGCTTTCTTT.

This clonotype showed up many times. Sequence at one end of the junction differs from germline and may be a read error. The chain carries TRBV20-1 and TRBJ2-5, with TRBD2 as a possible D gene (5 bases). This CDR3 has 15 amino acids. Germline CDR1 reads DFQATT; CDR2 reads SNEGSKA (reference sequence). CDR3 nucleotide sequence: TGCAGTGCCCCAGACCAGCGGAGCTTCCAAGAGACCCAGTCCTTC. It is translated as CSAPDQRSFQETQSF.

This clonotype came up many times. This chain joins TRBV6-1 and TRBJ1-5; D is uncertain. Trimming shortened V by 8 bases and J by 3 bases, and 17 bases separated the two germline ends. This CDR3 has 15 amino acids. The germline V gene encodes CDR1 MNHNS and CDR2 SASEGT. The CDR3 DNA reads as TGTGCCAGCCGCTCAGACAAAGGGTACAATCAGCCCCAGCATTTT. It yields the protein CASRSDKGYNQPQHF.

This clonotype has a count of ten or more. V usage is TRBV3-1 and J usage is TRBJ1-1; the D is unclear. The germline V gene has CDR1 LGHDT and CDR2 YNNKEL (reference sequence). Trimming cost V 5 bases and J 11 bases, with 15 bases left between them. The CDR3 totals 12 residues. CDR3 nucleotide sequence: TGTGCCAGCAGCGAAGTAACCGGTGGGGCTTTCTTT. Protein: CASSEVTGGAFF.

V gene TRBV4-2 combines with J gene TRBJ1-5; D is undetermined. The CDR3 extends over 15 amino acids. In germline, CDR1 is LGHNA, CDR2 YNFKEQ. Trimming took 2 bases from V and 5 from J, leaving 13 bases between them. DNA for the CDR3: TGTGCCAGCAGCCAATCCGCGGGGAGGGATCAGCCCCAGCATTTT. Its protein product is CASSQSAGRDQPQHF.

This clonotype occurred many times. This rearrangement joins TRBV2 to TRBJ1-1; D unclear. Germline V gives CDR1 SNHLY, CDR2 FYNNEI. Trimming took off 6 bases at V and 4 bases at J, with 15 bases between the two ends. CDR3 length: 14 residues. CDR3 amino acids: CASRETGVRTEAFF. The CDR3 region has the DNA TGTGCCAGCAGGGAGACCGGGGTACGCACTGAAGCTTTCTTT. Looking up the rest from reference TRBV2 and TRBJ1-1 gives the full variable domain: EPEVTQTPSHQVTQMGQEVILRCVPISNHLYFYWYRQILGQKVEFLVSFYNNEISEKSEIFDDQFSVERPDGSNFTLKIRSTKLEDSAMYFCASRETGVRTEAFFGQGTRLTVV.

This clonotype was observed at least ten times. The CDR3 coding sequence is TGCAGCGTTGAAGATATGGGGGGCAGGAGCGGGGAGCTGTTTTTT. It is translated as CSVEDMGGRSGELFF. The chain couples TRBV29-1 to TRBJ2-2; the D call may be TRBD1 or TRBD2 (6 bases each). This CDR3 has 15 residues. Germline loops: CDR1 SQVTM, CDR2 ANQGSEA. V was shortened by 0 bases and J by 7 bases, with 15 bases between the two germline ends.

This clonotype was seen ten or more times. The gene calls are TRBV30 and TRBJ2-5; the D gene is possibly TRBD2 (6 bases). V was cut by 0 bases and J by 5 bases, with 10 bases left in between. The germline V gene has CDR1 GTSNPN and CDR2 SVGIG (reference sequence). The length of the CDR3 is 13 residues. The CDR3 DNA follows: TGTGCCTGGAGTGTCGGGACTCGGGAGACCCAGTACTTC. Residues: CAWSVGTRETQYF.

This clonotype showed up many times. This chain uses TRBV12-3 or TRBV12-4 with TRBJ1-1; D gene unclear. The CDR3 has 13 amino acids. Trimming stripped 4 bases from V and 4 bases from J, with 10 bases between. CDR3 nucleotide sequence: TGTGCCAGCAGTTACGAGGTTGGCACTGAAGCTTTCTTT. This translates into CASSYEVGTEAFF.

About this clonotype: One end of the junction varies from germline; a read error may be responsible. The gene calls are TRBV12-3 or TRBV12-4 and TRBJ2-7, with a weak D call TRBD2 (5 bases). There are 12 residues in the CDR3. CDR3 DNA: TGTGTCAGCACCCGGGATTCCTACGAGCAGTACTTC. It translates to CVSTRDSYEQYF.

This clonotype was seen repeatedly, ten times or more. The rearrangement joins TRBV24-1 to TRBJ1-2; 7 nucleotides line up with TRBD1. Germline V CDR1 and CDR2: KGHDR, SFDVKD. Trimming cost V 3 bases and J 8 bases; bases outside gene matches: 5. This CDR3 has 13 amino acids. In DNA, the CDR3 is TGTGCCACCAGTGATCCAGACAGGGTCGGCTACACCTTC. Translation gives CATSDPDRVGYTF.

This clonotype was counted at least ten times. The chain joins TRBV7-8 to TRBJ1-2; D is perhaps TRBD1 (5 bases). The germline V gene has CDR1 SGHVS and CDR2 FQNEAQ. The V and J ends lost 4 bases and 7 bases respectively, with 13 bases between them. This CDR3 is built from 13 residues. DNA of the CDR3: TGTGCCAGCAGCTCCGGGGGGGAATTTGGCTACACCTTC. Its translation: CASSSGGEFGYTF.

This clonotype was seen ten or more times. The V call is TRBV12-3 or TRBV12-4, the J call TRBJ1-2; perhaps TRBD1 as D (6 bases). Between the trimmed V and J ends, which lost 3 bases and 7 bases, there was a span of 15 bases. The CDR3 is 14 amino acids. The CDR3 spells CASSLGQGSIGYTF. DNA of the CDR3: TGTGCCAGCAGTTTGGGGCAGGGGAGTATTGGCTACACCTTC.

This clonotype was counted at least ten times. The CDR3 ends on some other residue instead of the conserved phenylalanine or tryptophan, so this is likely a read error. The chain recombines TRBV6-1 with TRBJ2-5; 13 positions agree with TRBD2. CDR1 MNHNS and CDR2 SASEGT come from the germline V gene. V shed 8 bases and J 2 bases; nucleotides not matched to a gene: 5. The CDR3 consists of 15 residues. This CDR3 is CASGGLAGPQETQYL. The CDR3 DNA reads TGTGCCAGCGGGGGACTAGCGGGGCCACAAGAGACCCAGTACCTC.

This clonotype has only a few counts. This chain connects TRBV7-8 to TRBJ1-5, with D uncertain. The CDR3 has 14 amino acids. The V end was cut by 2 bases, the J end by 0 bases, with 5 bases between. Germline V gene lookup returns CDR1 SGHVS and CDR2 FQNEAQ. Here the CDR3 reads CASSLQASNQPQHF. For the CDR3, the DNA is TGTGCCAGCAGCTTACAGGCTAGCAATCAGCCCCAGCATTTT.

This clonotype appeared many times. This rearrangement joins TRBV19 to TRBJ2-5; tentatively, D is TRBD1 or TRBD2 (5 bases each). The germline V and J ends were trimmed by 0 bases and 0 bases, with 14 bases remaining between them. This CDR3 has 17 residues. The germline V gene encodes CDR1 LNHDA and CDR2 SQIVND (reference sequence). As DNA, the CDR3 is TGTGCCAGTAGTATAGAAAGAGGGGCCAAGTACCAAGAGACCCAGTACTTC. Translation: CASSIERGAKYQETQYF.

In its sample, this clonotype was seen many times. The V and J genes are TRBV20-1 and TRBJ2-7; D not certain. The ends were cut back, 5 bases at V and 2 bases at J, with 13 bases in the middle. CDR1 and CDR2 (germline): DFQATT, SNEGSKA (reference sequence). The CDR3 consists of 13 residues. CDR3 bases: TGCAGTGCTCCATTAGAGCTGGCCTACGAGCAGTACTTC. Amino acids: CSAPLELAYEQYF.